The 26 T cell receptor beta chains in this list originate from one sample, sequenced in a study of blood T cell repertoires in COVID-19. The assay was immunoSEQ multiplex PCR, and TCRdb's table has in-frame clones only and misses some. This table holds about 190,000 clones, less than 80% found once. The source material was peripheral blood. These receptors came from a woman in her 50s with acute or convalescent COVID-19.

V is TRBV5-1 and J is TRBJ2-5, with 9 bases identical to TRBD1. The CDR3 length is 14 residues. Unmatched junction bases numbered 3, after V lost 2 bases and J lost 4 bases. Germline V CDR1 and CDR2: SGHRS, YFSETQ. This chain's CDR3 is CASSLQGASETQYF. CDR3 nucleotides: TGCGCCAGCAGCTTACAGGGGGCTTCAGAGACCCAGTACTTC.

V usage is TRBV28 and J usage is TRBJ1-2; D might be TRBD1 (6 bases). Per the germline V gene, CDR1 is MDHEN and CDR2 is SYDVKM. The CDR3 extends over 14 amino acids. V lost 6 bases, J lost 5 bases, and 16 bases lay in between. CDR3 nucleotide sequence: TGTGCCAGCAGCCGAACAGGGCCTCCTTATGGCTACACCTTC. The encoded protein is CASSRTGPPYGYTF.

The chain is built from TRBV6-1 and TRBJ1-3; D unresolved. This CDR3 spans 15 amino acids. CDR1 and CDR2 (germline): MNHNS, SASEGT. The germline V and J ends were trimmed by 3 bases and 0 bases, with 9 bases remaining between them. In DNA, the CDR3 is TGTGCCAGCAGTGACCGGTCTCCCTCTGGAAACACCATATATTTT. It encodes CASSDRSPSGNTIYF.

CDR3 loop: CASSTSTGGLGQPQHF. CDR3 bases: TGTGCCAGTAGTACTTCCACAGGGGGCTTAGGTCAGCCCCAGCATTTT. The chain has TRBV19 and TRBJ1-5; TRBD1 matches at 9 bases. The CDR3 loop spans 16 amino acids. Per germline, CDR1 LNHDA and CDR2 SQIVND (reference sequence). With V trimmed by 4 bases and J by 6 bases, 10 bases remained unmatched.

The chain couples TRBV4-1 to TRBJ2-1; 7 nucleotides agree with TRBD2. Germline trimming cut 4 bases from V and 7 bases from J; bases unmatched to any gene: 10. Per germline, CDR1 MGHRA and CDR2 YSYEKL. This CDR3 spans 15 amino acids. The CDR3 sequence is CASSLQSGTTNEQFF. The CDR3 bases are TGCGCCAGCAGCCTTCAGAGCGGGACTACGAATGAGCAGTTCTTC.

V usage is TRBV28 and J usage is TRBJ1-5, with D maybe TRBD1 (5 bases). The CDR3 totals 17 residues. Germline V CDR1 and CDR2: MDHEN, SYDVKM. Trimming pared 6 bases from V and 0 bases from J, leaving 18 bases between. Written as DNA, the CDR3 is TGTGCCAGCAGCCAATACGGGACGGACTATAGCAATCAGCCCCAGCATTTT. It translates to CASSQYGTDYSNQPQHF.

The chain is built from TRBV15 and TRBJ2-7; TRBD1 is a possible D gene (6 bases). The V end was cut by 1 base, the J end by 0 bases, with 13 bases between. The CDR3 is made up of 16 amino acids. CDR1 is LNHNV and CDR2 is YYDKDF in the germline V gene (reference sequence). The CDR3 protein is CATSRGYGDNSYEQYF. The CDR3 coding sequence is TGTGCCACCAGCAGAGGGTATGGGGACAACTCCTACGAGCAGTACTTC. The full variable domain, rest sourced from reference TRBV15 and TRBJ2-7, is DAMVIQNPRYQVTQFGKPVTLSCSQTLNHNVMYWYQQKSSQAPKLLFHYYDKDFNNEADTPDNFQSRRPNTSFCFLDIRSPGLGDTAMYLCATSRGYGDNSYEQYFGPGTRLTVT.

V gene TRBV10-3 combines with J gene TRBJ2-4, with 9 bases that match TRBD1. This CDR3 has 16 residues. V trimming: 4 bases; J trimming: 0 bases; junction bases outside the gene matches: 4. Per germline, CDR1 ENHRY and CDR2 SYGVKD. The DNA of the CDR3 is TGTGCCATCAGTGCGGGACAGGGACTAGCCAAAAACATTCAGTACTTC. Protein sequence: CAISAGQGLAKNIQYF.

The V call is TRBV19, the J call TRBJ2-7, with 7 bases identical to TRBD2. Germline V gene data show CDR1 as LNHDA and CDR2 as SQIVND (reference sequence). Trimming at V came to 4 bases and at J to 5 bases, leaving 8 bases not matched to a gene. This CDR3 contains 14 residues. The CDR3 region has the DNA TGTGCCAGTAGTAGCGGCAGGGAGGGGAACGAGCAGTACTTC. Residues: CASSSGREGNEQYF.

This clone was counted between two and nine times. V usage is TRBV6-2 or TRBV6-3 and J usage is TRBJ1-5; no clear D. The CDR3 is 13 amino acids. CDR1 is MNHEY, CDR2 SVGEGT, per germline. With 5 bases removed from V and 6 bases from J, the gap between germline ends came to 11 bases. Here the CDR3 DNA reads TGTGCCAGCAGTCGGGAGTGGGGTCAGCCCCAGCATTTT. Amino acids: CASSREWGQPQHF.

This clone has only a few counts. This rearrangement joins TRBV7-2 to TRBJ1-6; D unclear. The V gene lost 2 bases and the J gene lost 6 bases, with 14 bases spanning the gap. Germline CDR1 reads SGHTA; CDR2 reads FQGNSA. This CDR3 has 16 amino acids. CDR3 DNA: TGTGCCAGCAGCTTATGGTCTGGGTCGGGTAATTCACCCCTCCACTTT. This gives the protein CASSLWSGSGNSPLHF.

The V call is TRBV5-6, the J call TRBJ1-1, with D maybe TRBD1 (5 bases). V lost 4 bases and J 4 bases, leaving 17 bases between the germline ends. Germline CDR1 SGHDT, CDR2 YYEEEE. The CDR3 is 15 residues long. CDR3 nucleotide sequence: TGTGCCAGCAGCCGTACCGGGGGGACTGGCACTGAAGCTTTCTTT. It translates to CASSRTGGTGTEAFF.

CDR3 nucleotide sequence: TGTGCCAGCAGCTTAGCGACCAGGGTCGGTATCGAGCAGTACTTC. Encoded protein: CASSLATRVGIEQYF. The gene calls are TRBV7-2 and TRBJ2-7, with D maybe TRBD1 (5 bases). CDR1 is SGHTA and CDR2 is FQGNSA in the germline V gene. The V gene lost 0 bases and the J gene lost 6 bases, with 15 bases spanning the gap. This CDR3 region has 15 residues.

The chain joins TRBV27 to TRBJ1-2; TRBD1 might be the D (6 bases). The ends were cut back, 2 bases at V and 8 bases at J, with 18 bases in the middle. The germline gives CDR1 MNHEY, CDR2 SMNVEV (reference sequence). This CDR3 has 15 residues. The CDR3 DNA follows: TGTGCCAGCAGTTTAATACAGGGTACGTTGAGAGGCTACACCTTC. Translation: CASSLIQGTLRGYTF.

This clone was observed a single time. V usage is TRBV28 and J usage is TRBJ2-7, with TRBD1 identical over 8 bases. Per the germline V gene, CDR1 is MDHEN and CDR2 is SYDVKM. Trimming removed 3 bases from V and 2 bases from J; junction bases left unmatched: 6. CDR3 length: 15 residues. The CDR3 protein is CASSFPDRGTYEQYF. In nucleotides, the CDR3 is TGTGCCAGCAGTTTCCCCGACAGGGGCACCTACGAGCAGTACTTC. Supplemented by reference TRBV28 and TRBJ2-7, the full variable domain reads DVKVTQSSRYLVKRTGEKVFLECVQDMDHENMFWYRQDPGLGLRLIYFSYDVKMKEKGDIPEGYSVSREKKERFSLILESASTNQTSMYLCASSFPDRGTYEQYFGPGTRLTVT.

CDR3 residues: CASSLQDYEQYF. Written as DNA, the CDR3 is TGTGCCAGCAGTCTTCAGGACTACGAGCAGTACTTC. The chain joins TRBV6-6 to TRBJ2-7; no firm D call. V lost 5 bases and J lost 3, with 8 bases in between. Germline CDR1 and CDR2: MNHNY and SVGAGI (reference sequence). The length of the CDR3 is 12 residues.

This rearrangement joins TRBV6-5 to TRBJ1-2; 9 bases match TRBD1. The germline CDR1 and CDR2 sequences are MNHEY and SVGAGI. Trimming removed 6 bases from V and 6 bases from J; junction bases left unmatched: 8. The CDR3 is made up of 14 amino acids. The CDR3 sequence: CASRVTGGLNGYTF. CDR3 nucleotides: TGTGCCAGCAGGGTCACAGGGGGCCTAAATGGCTACACCTTC.

The chain recombines TRBV19 with TRBJ1-6; the match to TRBD1 covers 7 bases. The germline gives CDR1 LNHDA, CDR2 SQIVND (reference sequence). The length of the CDR3 is 16 residues. Losses at the gene ends were 6 bases for V and 6 bases for J; bases not matched to a gene: 11. CDR3 region: CASSHQGGLGNSPLHF. Written as DNA, the CDR3 is TGTGCCAGTAGCCACCAAGGGGGCCTCGGTAATTCACCCCTCCACTTT.

V and J are TRBV6-5 and TRBJ1-6, with 9 bases matching TRBD1. Unmatched junction bases numbered 4, after V lost 2 bases and J lost 11 bases. Germline assignment: CDR1 MNHEY and CDR2 SVGAGI. This CDR3 is built from 14 residues. CDR3 amino acids: CASSYGTGRTPLHF. The CDR3 DNA sequence: TGTGCCAGCAGTTACGGGACAGGGAGAACACCCCTCCACTTT.

The table lists this clone with a count of one. The CDR3 DNA reads as TGTGCCAGCAGCTCCAGGGCCCACGAGCAGTACTTC. Translated, it gives CASSSRAHEQYF. The V call is TRBV28, the J call TRBJ2-7, with D maybe TRBD1 (5 bases). CDR3 length: 12 residues. CDR1 and CDR2 from the germline V gene are MDHEN and SYDVKM. The ends were cut back, 6 bases at V and 5 bases at J, with 11 bases in the middle.

This chain joins TRBV19 and TRBJ1-2; D might be TRBD1 (6 bases). CDR3 length: 13 amino acids. V lost 3 bases and J 4 bases, leaving 9 bases between the germline ends. CDR1 is LNHDA, CDR2 SQIVND, per germline (reference sequence). The CDR3 DNA follows: TGTGCCAGTAGTATCCGGACAGCCTATGGCTACACCTTC. Amino acids: CASSIRTAYGYTF.

The chain is built from TRBV2 and TRBJ2-4, with 9 bases aligning to TRBD1. The V and J ends lost 8 bases and 6 bases, in that order; junction bases with no gene match: 5. CDR3 length equals 13 residues. CDR1 and CDR2 (germline): SNHLY, FYNNEI. CDR3 residues: CASERTGVNIQYF. The CDR3 DNA reads TGTGCCAGCGAGAGGACAGGGGTAAACATTCAGTACTTC.

The chain is built from TRBV5-1 and TRBJ2-7; D unresolved. V gave up 2 bases and J gave up 0 bases, with 6 bases separating them. This CDR3 contains 13 residues. Looked up from germline, CDR1 is SGHRS and CDR2 is YFSETQ. CDR3 in amino acids: CASSFSSSYEQYF. The CDR3 nucleotides are TGCGCCAGCAGCTTTTCTAGCTCCTACGAGCAGTACTTC.

This chain links TRBV7-9 with TRBJ2-5, with TRBD2 matching 7 bases. The CDR3 has 17 residues. V dropped 3 bases and J dropped 5; count of bases not matched to a gene: 15. Germline V lookup: CDR1 SEHNR, CDR2 FQNEAQ (reference sequence). The CDR3 DNA sequence: TGTGCCAGCAGCTTTATGTCGGCCAGGGAGGGTGAGGAGACCCAGTACTTC. Its translation is CASSFMSAREGEETQYF.

The rearrangement joins TRBV18 to TRBJ1-1, with D hard to call. Germline V CDR1 and CDR2: KGHSH, LQKENI. The CDR3 totals 15 residues. With 4 bases removed from V and 1 base from J, the gap between germline ends came to 13 bases. The DNA for the CDR3 is TGTGCCAGCTCACTTTGGGCAAACTCGAACACTGAAGCTTTCTTT. This codes for CASSLWANSNTEAFF.

The CDR3 here is CASSQTGTGGNSPLHF. The CDR3 coding sequence is TGTGCCAGCAGCCAGACCGGTACAGGGGGTAATTCACCCCTCCACTTT. This chain joins TRBV3-1 (or the pseudogene TRBV3-2) and TRBJ1-6; 8 positions agree with TRBD1. The V and J ends lost 3 bases and 6 bases, in that order; junction bases with no gene match: 7. The CDR3 loop spans 16 amino acids. Germline V CDR1 and CDR2: LGHDT, YNNKEL (reference sequence).